These 15 T cell receptor beta chains were sequenced from one sample in a study of molecular identifiers for immune sequencing clone quantification. TCRdb reanalysed the PCR reads using MiXCR and keeps one entry per CDR3 protein. The repertoire has about 640,000 distinct CDR3 sequences, around 20% of them found once; the top ten carry roughly 0.85%. Input material: naive CD8+ T cells from blood, with Jurkat cell RNA spiked in. Subset here: FACS-sorted CD8+CD4-CCR7+CD45RA+ naive T cells. Source of these receptors: a human donor in good health. Some libraries in this study had Jurkat cell RNA spiked in.

This clonotype was seen more than once but under ten times. CDR3 residues: CASSYSYHESRETQYF. DNA for the CDR3: TGTGCCAGCAGCTACTCTTACCACGAGTCCCGCGAGACCCAGTACTTC. The rearrangement joins TRBV11-2 to TRBJ2-5; D call uncertain. The ends were cut back, 4 bases at V and 5 bases at J, with 20 bases in the middle. The CDR3 sequence is 16 residues long. CDR1 and CDR2 from the germline V gene are SGHAT and FQNNGV. The full variable domain, completed using reference TRBV11-2 and TRBJ2-5, is EAGVAQSPRYKIIEKRQSVAFWCNPISGHATLYWYQQILGQGPKLLIQFQNNGVVDDSQLPKDRFSAERLKGVDSTLKIQPAKLEDSAVYLCASSYSYHESRETQYFGPGTRLLVL.

The V gene is TRBV7-2, the J gene TRBJ1-4; D might be TRBD1 (5 bases). The germline CDR1 and CDR2 sequences are SGHTA and FQGNSA. The CDR3 extends over 14 amino acids. Trimming stripped 2 bases from V and 6 bases from J, with 10 bases between. In DNA, the CDR3 is TGTGCCAGCAGCTTATTTCTGGGGGATGAAAAACTGTTTTTT. Translating gives CASSLFLGDEKLFF.

This clonotype showed up many times. The rearrangement joins TRBV11-2 to TRBJ2-1; D remains unclear. Germline-derived CDR1 and CDR2 are SGHAT and FQNNGV. V dropped 4 bases and J dropped 3 bases, with 4 bases sitting between them. The CDR3 consists of 12 residues. CDR3 region: CASSYRYNEQFF. CDR3 bases: TGTGCCAGCAGCTACCGCTACAATGAGCAGTTCTTC.

This clonotype was found many times. The chain recombines TRBV20-1 with TRBJ1-3; D gene uncertain. This CDR3 comprises 14 residues. Trimming removed 0 bases from V and 2 bases from J, with 8 bases in between. Per germline, CDR1 DFQATT and CDR2 SNEGSKA (reference sequence). The CDR3 reads CSARDLAAGNTIYF. The CDR3 DNA is TGCAGTGCTAGAGATTTGGCAGCTGGAAACACCATATATTTT.

V is TRBV19 and J is TRBJ2-3; the D gene is possibly TRBD2 (6 bases). Germline CDR1 LNHDA, CDR2 SQIVND (reference sequence). The CDR3 runs to 15 residues. The ends were cut back, 2 bases at V and 2 bases at J, with 11 bases in the middle. The CDR3 spells CASSIFAGTTDTQYF. The CDR3 bases are TGTGCCAGTAGTATATTTGCGGGGACCACAGATACGCAGTATTTT. Full variable domain (missing parts from reference TRBV19 and TRBJ2-3): DGGITQSPKYLFRKEGQNVTLSCEQNLNHDAMYWYRQDPGQGLRLIYYSQIVNDFQKGDIAEGYSVSREKKESFPLTVTSAQKNPTAFYLCASSIFAGTTDTQYFGPGTRLTVL.

This clonotype was counted a few times. The rearrangement links TRBV20-1 to TRBJ2-1; TRBD2 might be the D (6 bases). The ends were cut back, 5 bases at V and 1 base at J, with 9 bases in the middle. In germline, CDR1 is DFQATT, CDR2 SNEGSKA (reference sequence). The CDR3 consists of 13 residues. CDR3 bases: TGCAGTGCTTACGGGGGTTCCTACAATGAGCAGTTCTTC. Translation gives CSAYGGSYNEQFF.

There are many counts of this clonotype. The chain combines TRBV4-3 with TRBJ2-7, with 7 bases identical to TRBD1. The CDR3 is 13 residues long. Germline assignment: CDR1 LGHNA and CDR2 YSLEER. V shed 2 bases and J 7 bases; nucleotides not matched to a gene: 5. CDR3 nucleotides: TGCGCCAGCAGCCAAAGACAGGGCGATGAGCAGTACTTC. Translated, it gives CASSQRQGDEQYF.

This clonotype was recorded at least ten times. The rearrangement links TRBV29-1 to TRBJ1-1; no clear D gene. V was clipped by 3 bases and J by 1 base, with 9 bases between them. The length of the CDR3 is 13 residues. CDR1 and CDR2 from the germline V gene are SQVTM and ANQGSEA. The CDR3, as DNA: TGCAGCGTTGACGTGAAGGGGAACACTGAAGCTTTCTTT. Its protein product is CSVDVKGNTEAFF.

This clonotype was seen many times. This chain uses TRBV4-1 with TRBJ2-3; the match to TRBD1 covers 8 bases. After removal of 1 base from V and 4 bases from J, the junction contained 10 bases not matched to a gene. Per germline, CDR1 MGHRA and CDR2 YSYEKL. The CDR3 loop spans 17 amino acids. The CDR3 DNA reads as TGCGCCAGCAGCCAAGTGCATTTGAGACAGGGGCCAGATACGCAGTATTTT. Protein sequence: CASSQVHLRQGPDTQYF.

This clonotype has a count of ten or more. This chain uses TRBV11-2 with TRBJ2-3, with TRBD2 as a possible D gene (7 bases). Trimming took 2 bases from V and 0 from J, leaving 12 bases between them. CDR3 length: 16 amino acids. Germline V gives CDR1 SGHAT, CDR2 FQNNGV. The CDR3 loop reads CASSLFGGASTDTQYF. The CDR3 DNA follows: TGTGCCAGCAGCTTATTTGGGGGGGCTAGCACAGATACGCAGTATTTT.

This clonotype was seen many times. This chain joins TRBV4-1 and TRBJ1-1, with a tentative D call TRBD1 (5 bases). The CDR3 runs to 14 residues. V was cut by 1 base and J by 8 bases, with 14 bases left in between. Germline assignment: CDR1 MGHRA and CDR2 YSYEKL. CDR3 region: CASSQAGAHPEAFF. CDR3 in DNA: TGCGCCAGCAGCCAAGCCGGGGCCCACCCGGAAGCTTTCTTT.

This clonotype was observed at least ten times. V is TRBV30 and J is TRBJ2-2, with D unresolved. The CDR3 is made up of 13 amino acids. With 1 base removed from V and 5 bases from J, the gap between germline ends came to 8 bases. The V gene's germline CDR1 is GTSNPN and CDR2 SVGIG (reference sequence). CDR3 loop: CAWSEARTGELFF. DNA for the CDR3: TGTGCCTGGAGTGAGGCCAGGACCGGGGAGCTGTTTTTT.

A note on this clonotype: A much larger clone differs by one base, so this may be a read error. V usage is TRBV5-4 and J usage is TRBJ2-3; 8 bases fit TRBD2. J lost 3 bases, V lost 3 bases, and 6 bases had no gene match. Germline V gene data show CDR1 as SGHNT and CDR2 as YYREEE (reference sequence). The CDR3 covers 15 residues. DNA for the CDR3: TGTGCCAGCAGCTCCGCAGCGGGGGAGACAGATACGCAGTATTTT. Amino acid sequence: CASSSAAGETDTQYF.

This clonotype was seen repeatedly, ten times or more. The V and J genes are TRBV12-3 or TRBV12-4 and TRBJ2-5; TRBD2 matches at 7 bases. This CDR3 contains 14 residues. Trimming took 3 bases from V and 1 from J; bases not matched to a gene: 2. CDR3 residues: CASSFASGQETQYF. The CDR3 DNA follows: TGTGCCAGCAGTTTCGCTAGCGGCCAAGAGACCCAGTACTTC.

This clonotype was detected ten times or more. The genes are TRBV7-9 and TRBJ2-3, with TRBD2 matching 9 bases. After removal of 3 bases from V and 5 bases from J, the junction contained 6 bases not matched to a gene. The CDR3 is made up of 15 amino acids. CDR1 and CDR2 from the germline V gene are SEHNR and FQNEAQ (reference sequence). The CDR3 spells CASSFSGSVGDTQYF. The CDR3 region has the DNA TGTGCCAGCAGCTTTAGCGGGAGTGTTGGAGATACGCAGTATTTT. The full variable domain, with the rest looked up from reference TRBV7-9 and TRBJ2-3, is DTGVSQNPRHKITKRGQNVTFRCDPISEHNRLYWYRQTLGQGPEFLTYFQNEAQLEKSRLLSDRFSAERPKGSFSTLEIQRTEQGDSAMYLCASSFSGSVGDTQYFGPGTRLTVL.